This T cell receptor (beta chain) originates from a study of control samples from healthy donors and cancer patients (dated by TCRdb to 2018 to 2020). Note on this clone: Which antigen it targets is not known. Base qualities were left out, and no much larger clone turns up one base away.

The V end gives up 2 bases and the J end 2 bases, leaving 4 bases in the junction not matched to a gene. Reading the germline V gene gives CDR1 KGHSH and CDR2 LQKENI. From cysteine to phenylalanine, the CDR3 is 17 amino acids long. Only CDR3 DNA remains: 51 bases, in frame from the first base. The library was generated by the immunoSEQ multiplex PCR assay. The table comes from immuneACCESS by way of TCRdb, which keeps in-frame sequences with V and J called. Part of the clones is missing from these tables; in studies checked, under half for an unresolved V gene and the rest for unknown reasons. The sample contains some 71,000 clones, roughly 86% of them found a single time. The top ten clones comprise under 3% of the sample.

The TCR originated in a woman in her forties or fifties with head and neck cancer. The material sequenced was PBMCs. The rearranged chain carries TRBV18 and TRBJ2-6; 9 of the junction bases match TRBD2. Here is the DNA: TGTGCCAGCTCACCAGGGGCTAGCGGGGCTGGGGCCAACGTCCTGACTTTC. This is translated as CASSPGASGAGANVLTF.